This TCR beta chain was recorded in a study of blood T cell repertoires in COVID-19 (dated by TCRdb to the early 2020s). About the investigation overall: Collaborator samples came from the United States, Italy and Spain and covered acute and convalescent phases of COVID-19. The prospective study material was composed of cDNA or gDNA derived from T cells, B-cell-depleted T cells, or PBMCs. The dataset comprised deeply sampled blood TCRbeta repertoires from subjects exposed to, actively infected with, or recovered from COVID-19. The repertoires were released in a freely available public database meant as a resource for research on the immune response to SARS-CoV-2. The samples were drawn from the first 160 participants of the ongoing ImmuneRACE study and from under 1,500 subjects provided by 6 global collaborators. Sample metadata almost always included a de-identified subject ID, COVID-19 status, age in years and sex. Where available, HLA class I and class II types were taken from metadata supplied by the sample provider and were not determined by assay-based typing.

One collaborating source in Seattle enrolled patients during active infection and followed them longitudinally through the course of disease. Each collaborating institution followed its own protocols to collect whole blood in K2EDTA tubes. For TCRbeta analysis, collaborators shipped samples as frozen whole blood, isolated PBMCs, or DNA extracted from either of those sample types. A word on this clone: The antigen it binds to is not known. Base-call qualities are not available, and no considerably larger clone is one nucleotide away.

Deletion took 4 bases off V and 7 bases off J, with a span of 16 bases between the germline ends. Sequences SGHRS (CDR1) and YFSETQ (CDR2) are obtained from the germline V gene. The CDR3 contains 14 residues, cysteine and phenylalanine counted. Only the CDR3 DNA stays, 42 bases, in frame from base 1. Points the paper makes about the study in general: The quantity of clinical and demographic metadata differed by source and by participant and was supplied without curation.

TCRbeta CDR3 regions were amplified from genomic DNA using the immunoSEQ Assay, a bias-controlled multiplex PCR. The source study handled its data this way. The number of nucleated cells in each sample was estimated by amplification of reference gene primers within the assay. Sequence reads were collapsed and filtered to measure the absolute abundance of every unique TCRbeta CDR3 rearrangement. For each sample, productive Simpson clonality was calculated as the square root of Simpson's diversity index across productive rearrangements. TCRdb stores this immuneACCESS table with in-frame sequences only. Part of the clones is absent; in the studies checked, under half of the shortfall reflects unresolved V genes, and no reason is known for the rest. The DNA gave D and trimming, while V, J and clone size come from that table. In this sample the table shows 150,000 to 200,000 clones, around four fifths of which occur a single time. The ten largest clones take up roughly 8.8% of the sample.

The chain is made from TRBV5-1 and TRBJ2-3; no D gene can be assigned with confidence. Sequenced: peripheral blood. This sequence was found in a woman over 75 with COVID-19, enrolled during active disease. The nucleotide sequence reads as follows: TGCGCCAGCAGCCCTACCGAGGCTACGTATACGCAGTATTTT. It encodes CASSPTEATYTQYF.